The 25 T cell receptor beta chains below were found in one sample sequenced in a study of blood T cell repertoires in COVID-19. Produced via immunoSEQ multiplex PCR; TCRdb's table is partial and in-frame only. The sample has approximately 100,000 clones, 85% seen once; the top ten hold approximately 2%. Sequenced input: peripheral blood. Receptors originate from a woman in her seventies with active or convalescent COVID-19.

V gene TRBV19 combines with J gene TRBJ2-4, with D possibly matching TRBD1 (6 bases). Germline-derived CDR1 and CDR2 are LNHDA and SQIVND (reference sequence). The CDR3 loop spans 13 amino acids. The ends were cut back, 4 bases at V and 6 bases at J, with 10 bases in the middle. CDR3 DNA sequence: TGTGCCAGTAGTAACAGGGTCGGAAACATTCAGTACTTC. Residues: CASSNRVGNIQYF. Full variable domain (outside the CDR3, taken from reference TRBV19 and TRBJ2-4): DGGITQSPKYLFRKEGQNVTLSCEQNLNHDAMYWYRQDPGQGLRLIYYSQIVNDFQKGDIAEGYSVSREKKESFPLTVTSAQKNPTAFYLCASSNRVGNIQYFGAGTRLSVL.

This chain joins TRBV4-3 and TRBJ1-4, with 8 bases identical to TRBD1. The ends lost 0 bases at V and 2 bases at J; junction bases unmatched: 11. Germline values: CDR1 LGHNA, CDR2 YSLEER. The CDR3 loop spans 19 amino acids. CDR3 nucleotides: TGCGCCAGCAGCCAAGATCTAACAGGGGGGTTTTTGACTAATGAAAAACTGTTTTTT. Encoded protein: CASSQDLTGGFLTNEKLFF.

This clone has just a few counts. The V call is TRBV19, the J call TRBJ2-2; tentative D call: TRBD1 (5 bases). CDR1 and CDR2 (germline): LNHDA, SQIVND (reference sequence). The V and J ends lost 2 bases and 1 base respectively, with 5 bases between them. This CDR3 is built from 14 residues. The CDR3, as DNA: TGTGCCAGTAGTATAACAGGGAACACCGGGGAGCTGTTTTTT. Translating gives CASSITGNTGELFF.

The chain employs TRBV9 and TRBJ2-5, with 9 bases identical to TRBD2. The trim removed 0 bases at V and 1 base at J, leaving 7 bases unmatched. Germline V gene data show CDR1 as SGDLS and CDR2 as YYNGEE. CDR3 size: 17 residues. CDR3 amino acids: CASSVAPLTSGQETQYF. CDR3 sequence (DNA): TGTGCCAGCAGCGTAGCCCCCCTGACTAGCGGCCAAGAGACCCAGTACTTC.

CDR3 in DNA: TGTGCCAGCAGTTACCGTCCTAGCGCCCGACACACCGGGGAGCTGTTTTTT. Its translation is CASSYRPSARHTGELFF. The genes are TRBV6-2 or TRBV6-3 and TRBJ2-2, with TRBD2 as a possible D gene (6 bases). The CDR3 spans 17 residues. The germline V and J ends were trimmed by 2 bases and 3 bases, with 16 bases remaining between them. CDR1 and CDR2 from the germline V gene are MNHEY and SVGEGT.

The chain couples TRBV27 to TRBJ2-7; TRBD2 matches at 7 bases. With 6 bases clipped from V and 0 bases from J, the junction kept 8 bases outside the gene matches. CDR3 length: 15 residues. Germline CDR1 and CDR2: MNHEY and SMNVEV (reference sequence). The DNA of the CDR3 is TGTGCCAGCAGGGTCCTAGCGGAGAGCTCCTACGAGCAGTACTTC. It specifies CASRVLAESSYEQYF.

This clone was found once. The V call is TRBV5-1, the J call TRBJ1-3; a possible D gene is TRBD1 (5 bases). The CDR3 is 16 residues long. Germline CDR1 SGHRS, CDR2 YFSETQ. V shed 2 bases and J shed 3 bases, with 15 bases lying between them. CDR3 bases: TGCGCCAGCAGCTTAGGAAGGGGATTAGTTGGAAACACCATATATTTT. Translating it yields CASSLGRGLVGNTIYF. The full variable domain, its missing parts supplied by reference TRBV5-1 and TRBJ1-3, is KAGVTQTPRYLIKTRGQQVTLSCSPISGHRSVSWYQQTPGQGLQFLFEYFSETQRNKGNFPGRFSGRQFSNSRSEMNVSTLELGDSALYLCASSLGRGLVGNTIYFGEGSWLTVV.

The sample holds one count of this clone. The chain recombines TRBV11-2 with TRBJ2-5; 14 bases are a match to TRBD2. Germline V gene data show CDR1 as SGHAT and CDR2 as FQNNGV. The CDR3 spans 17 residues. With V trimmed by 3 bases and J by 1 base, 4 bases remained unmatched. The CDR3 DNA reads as TGTGCCAGCAGCTTCCTCGGACTAGCGGGGGGCCAAGAGACCCAGTACTTC. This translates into CASSFLGLAGGQETQYF.

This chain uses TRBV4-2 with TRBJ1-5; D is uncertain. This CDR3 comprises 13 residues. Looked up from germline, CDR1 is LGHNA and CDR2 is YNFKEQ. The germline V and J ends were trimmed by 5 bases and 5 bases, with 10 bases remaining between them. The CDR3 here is CASSVSPDQPQHF. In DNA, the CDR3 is TGTGCCAGCAGCGTTTCCCCCGATCAGCCCCAGCATTTT.

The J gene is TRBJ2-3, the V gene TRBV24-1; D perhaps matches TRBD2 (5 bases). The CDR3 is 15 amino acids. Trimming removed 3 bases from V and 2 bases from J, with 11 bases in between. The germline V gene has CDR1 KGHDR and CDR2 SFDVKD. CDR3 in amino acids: CATSDPRRNTDTQYF. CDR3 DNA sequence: TGTGCCACCAGTGATCCCCGGAGGAACACAGATACGCAGTATTTT.

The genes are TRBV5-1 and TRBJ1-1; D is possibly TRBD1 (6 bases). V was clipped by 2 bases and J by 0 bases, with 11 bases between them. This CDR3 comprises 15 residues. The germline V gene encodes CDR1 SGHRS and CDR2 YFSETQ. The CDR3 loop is CASSFRTALNTEAFF. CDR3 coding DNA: TGCGCCAGCAGCTTCAGGACAGCCCTGAACACTGAAGCTTTCTTT.

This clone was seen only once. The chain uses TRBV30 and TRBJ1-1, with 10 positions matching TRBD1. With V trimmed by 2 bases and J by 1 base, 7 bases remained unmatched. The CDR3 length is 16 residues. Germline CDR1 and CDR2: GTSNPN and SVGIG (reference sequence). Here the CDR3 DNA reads TGTGCCTGGAGTTCTCGGTGGACAGGGGGGAACACTGAAGCTTTCTTT. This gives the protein CAWSSRWTGGNTEAFF.

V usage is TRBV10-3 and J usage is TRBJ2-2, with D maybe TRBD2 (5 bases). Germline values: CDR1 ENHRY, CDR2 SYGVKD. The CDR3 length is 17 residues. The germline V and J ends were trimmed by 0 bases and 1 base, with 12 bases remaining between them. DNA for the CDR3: TGTGCCATCAGTGAGTCGGGAGTAGCAAGGAACACCGGGGAGCTGTTTTTT. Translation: CAISESGVARNTGELFF.

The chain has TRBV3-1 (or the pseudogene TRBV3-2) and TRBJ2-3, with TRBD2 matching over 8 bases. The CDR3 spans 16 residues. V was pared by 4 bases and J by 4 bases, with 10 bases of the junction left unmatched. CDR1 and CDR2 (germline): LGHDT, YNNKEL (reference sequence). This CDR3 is CASSPSGLALADTQYF. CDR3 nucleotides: TGTGCCAGCAGCCCATCCGGACTAGCTCTAGCAGATACGCAGTATTTT.

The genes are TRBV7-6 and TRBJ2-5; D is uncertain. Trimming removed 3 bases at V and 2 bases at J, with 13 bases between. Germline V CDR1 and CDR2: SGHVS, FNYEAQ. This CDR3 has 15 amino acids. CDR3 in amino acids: CASSFDDTPQETQYF. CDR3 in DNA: TGTGCCAGCAGCTTTGACGACACACCTCAAGAGACCCAGTACTTC.

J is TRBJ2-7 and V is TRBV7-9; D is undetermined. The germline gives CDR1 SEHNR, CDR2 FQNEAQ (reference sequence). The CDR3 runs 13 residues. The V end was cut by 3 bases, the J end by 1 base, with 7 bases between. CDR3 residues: CASSLAGSYEQYF. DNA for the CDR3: TGTGCCAGCAGCTTGGCAGGATCCTACGAGCAGTACTTC.

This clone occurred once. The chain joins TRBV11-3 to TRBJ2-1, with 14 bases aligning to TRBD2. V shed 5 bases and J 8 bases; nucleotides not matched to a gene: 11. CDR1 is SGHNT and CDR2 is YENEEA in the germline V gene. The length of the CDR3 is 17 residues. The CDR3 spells CASSLGTSGSMGDEQFF. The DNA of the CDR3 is TGTGCCAGCAGCCTCGGGACTAGCGGGAGTATGGGCGATGAGCAGTTCTTC.

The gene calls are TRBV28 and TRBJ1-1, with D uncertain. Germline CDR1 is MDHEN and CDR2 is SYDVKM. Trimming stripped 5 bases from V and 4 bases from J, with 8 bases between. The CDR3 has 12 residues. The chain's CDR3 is CASSLTFTEAFF. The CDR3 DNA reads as TGTGCCAGCAGTCTTACTTTCACTGAAGCTTTCTTT.

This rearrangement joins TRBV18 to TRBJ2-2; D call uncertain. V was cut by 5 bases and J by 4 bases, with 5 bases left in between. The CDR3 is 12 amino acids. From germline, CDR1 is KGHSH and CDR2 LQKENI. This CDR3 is CASSGPTGELFF. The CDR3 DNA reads TGTGCCAGCTCAGGGCCCACCGGGGAGCTGTTTTTT.

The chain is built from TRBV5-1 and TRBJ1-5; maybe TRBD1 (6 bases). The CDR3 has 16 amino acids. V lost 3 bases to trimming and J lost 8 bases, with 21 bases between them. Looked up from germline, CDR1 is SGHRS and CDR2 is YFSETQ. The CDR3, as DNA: TGCGCCAGCAGCTCGGGAAACAGGGACGGTAAGGAGCCCCAGCATTTT. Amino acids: CASSSGNRDGKEPQHF.

CDR3 nucleotides: TGTGCCAGCAGTTTATTAGCTTATAGCTCCTACGAGCAGTACTTC. It translates to CASSLLAYSSYEQYF. The rearrangement joins TRBV28 to TRBJ2-7; unclear D gene. Germline values: CDR1 MDHEN, CDR2 SYDVKM. The CDR3 loop spans 15 amino acids. Trimming removed 1 base from V and 0 bases from J, with 10 bases in between.

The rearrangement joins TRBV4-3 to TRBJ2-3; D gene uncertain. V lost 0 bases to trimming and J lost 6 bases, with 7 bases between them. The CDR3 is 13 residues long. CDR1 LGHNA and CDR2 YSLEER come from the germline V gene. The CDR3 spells CASSQDPRDTQYF. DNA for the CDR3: TGCGCCAGCAGCCAAGACCCTCGGGATACGCAGTATTTT.

Written as DNA, the CDR3 is TGTGCCAGCAGCGTAGGGTCTAGCTGGCCCAATGAGCAGTTCTTC. It specifies CASSVGSSWPNEQFF. The chain recombines TRBV9 with TRBJ2-1, with TRBD2 as a possible D gene (5 bases). Germline loops: CDR1 SGDLS, CDR2 YYNGEE. The CDR3 consists of 15 residues. Trimming stripped 0 bases from V and 6 bases from J, with 13 bases between.

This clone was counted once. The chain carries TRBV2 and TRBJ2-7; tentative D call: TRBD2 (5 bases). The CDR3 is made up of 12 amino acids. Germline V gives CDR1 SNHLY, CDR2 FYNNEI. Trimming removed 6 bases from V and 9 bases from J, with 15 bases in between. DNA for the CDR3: TGTGCCAGCAGGGGAGCAGCCCTCTGGCAGTACTTC. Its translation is CASRGAALWQYF. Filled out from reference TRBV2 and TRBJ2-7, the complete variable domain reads EPEVTQTPSHQVTQMGQEVILRCVPISNHLYFYWYRQILGQKVEFLVSFYNNEISEKSEIFDDQFSVERPDGSNFTLKIRSTKLEDSAMYFCASRGAALWQYFGPGTRLTVT.

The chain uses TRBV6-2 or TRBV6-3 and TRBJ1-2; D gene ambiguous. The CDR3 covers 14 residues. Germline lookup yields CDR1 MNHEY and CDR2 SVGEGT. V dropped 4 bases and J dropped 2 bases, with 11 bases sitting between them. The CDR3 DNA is TGTGCCAGCAGTTTGGAAGCGCGGAACTATGGCTACACCTTC. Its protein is CASSLEARNYGYTF.